The clone carrying this T cell receptor beta chain came up many times. Its antigen is as yet unknown. The CDR3 spans 15 residues. The J segment lost 5 bases and the V segment lost 1 base, leaving 7 bases of the junction unmatched. Germline CDR1 reads DFQATT; CDR2 reads SNEGSKA (reference sequence). Treg sorting used a CD4+CD25+CD127-/low gate. Full-length variable regions came from constant-region reverse primers plus semi-nested Nested Universal Primer A PCR. Each CDR3 protein is one row after TCRdb ran MiXCR on the 5' RACE reads. The sample lists about 43,000 distinct CDR3 sequences, over 20% occurring once. Study-wide points: Whole repertoires were not studied in the larger cohort, only one V-J beta rearrangement. Tumor Treg TCRs overlapped most with tumor naive CD4+ cells. In terms of TCR gene usage, tumor memory CD4+ T cells clustered together with blood and lymph node memory CD4+ cells, as well as with lymph node naive CD4+ cells.

The sequence was obtained from a female donor with breast cancer. The chain joins TRBV20-1 to TRBJ2-5, with TRBD2 matching over 10 bases. What was sequenced was Tregs sorted from a lymph node. The CDR3 loop is CSARVPSGSLETQYF. The CDR3 DNA sequence: TGCAGTGCTAGAGTGCCTAGCGGGAGTCTGGAGACCCAGTACTTC.